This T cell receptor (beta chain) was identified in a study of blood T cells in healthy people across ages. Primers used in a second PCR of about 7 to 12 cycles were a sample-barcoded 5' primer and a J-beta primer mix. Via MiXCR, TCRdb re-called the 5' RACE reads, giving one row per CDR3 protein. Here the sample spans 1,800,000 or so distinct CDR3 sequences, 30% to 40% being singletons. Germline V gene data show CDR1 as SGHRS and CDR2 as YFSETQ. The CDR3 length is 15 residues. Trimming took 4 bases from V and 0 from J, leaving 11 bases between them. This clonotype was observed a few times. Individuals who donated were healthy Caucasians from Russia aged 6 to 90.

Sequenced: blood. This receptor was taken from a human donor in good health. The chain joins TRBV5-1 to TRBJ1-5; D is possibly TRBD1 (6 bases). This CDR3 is CASSLGQNSNQPQHF. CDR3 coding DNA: TGCGCCAGCAGCCTGGGACAAAATAGCAATCAGCCCCAGCATTTT.